The rows below give T cell receptor beta chains drawn from one sample of a study of neurological immune-mediated disorders. MiXCR, applied by TCRdb to the 5' RACE reads, yields one record per CDR3 protein. The sample carries about 53,000 distinct CDR3 sequences, 6.5% to 8.5% recorded once. The source material was PBMCs. The receptors here all came from a woman aged 40 to 49 in good health. The CDR3 runs from the conserved cysteine through the conserved F or W. Each record gives: J gene, V gene, D gene, clone size, CDR3 protein, CDR3 DNA. The D gene is left open where the match is weak. Size is omitted from some rows. Given values are once, few, many or a class for expanded clones.

J gene: TRBJ2-2; V gene: TRBV9; D gene: TRBD1; clone size: .; CDR3 protein: CASSPRQGRNGELFF; CDR3 DNA: TGTGCCAGCAGCCCTAGACAGGGGCGGAACGGGGAGCTGTTTTTT
J gene: TRBJ2-1; V gene: TRBV11-3; D gene: .; clone size: .; CDR3 protein: CASSPRGGHEQFF; CDR3 DNA: TGTGCCAGCAGCCCAAGGGGGGGCCATGAGCAGTTCTTC
J gene: TRBJ2-7; V gene: TRBV10-1; D gene: .; clone size: .; CDR3 protein: CASSERYKPYEQYF; CDR3 DNA: TGCGCCAGCAGTGAGCGGTACAAGCCCTACGAGCAGTACTTC
J gene: TRBJ2-1; V gene: TRBV24-1; D gene: TRBD1; clone size: many; CDR3 protein: CATSDGQAYNEQFF; CDR3 DNA: TGTGCCACCAGTGACGGACAGGCTTACAATGAGCAGTTCTTC
J gene: TRBJ2-7; V gene: TRBV6-1; D gene: .; clone size: many; CDR3 protein: CASNEQGQDEQYF; CDR3 DNA: TGTGCCAGCAATGAACAGGGCCAGGACGAGCAGTACTTC
J gene: TRBJ1-1; V gene: TRBV18; D gene: .; clone size: many; CDR3 protein: CASSETRSTEAFF; CDR3 DNA: TGTGCCAGCTCAGAGACCCGAAGTACTGAAGCTTTCTTT
J gene: TRBJ2-3; V gene: TRBV7-2; D gene: .; clone size: many; CDR3 protein: CASGWRGYTDTQYF; CDR3 DNA: TGTGCCAGCGGTTGGCGCGGCTACACAGATACGCAGTATTTT
J gene: TRBJ1-2; V gene: TRBV7-2; D gene: TRBD1; clone size: many; CDR3 protein: CASSLGQGLGYTF; CDR3 DNA: TGTGCCAGCAGCTTGGGACAGGGATTGGGCTACACCTTC
J gene: TRBJ2-1; V gene: TRBV6-5; D gene: .; clone size: many; CDR3 protein: CASRNPGRHSYNEQFF; CDR3 DNA: TGTGCCAGCAGGAACCCGGGACGACACTCCTACAATGAGCAGTTCTTC
J gene: TRBJ2-1; V gene: TRBV7-2; D gene: TRBD1; clone size: many; CDR3 protein: CASSFRDRGYNGQFF; CDR3 DNA: TGTGCCAGCAGCTTCCGGGACAGGGGATACAATGGGCAGTTCTTC
J gene: TRBJ2-5; V gene: TRBV29-1; D gene: TRBD1; clone size: many; CDR3 protein: CSAGDRVGTQYF; CDR3 DNA: TGCAGCGCGGGGGACAGGGTCGGGACCCAGTACTTC
J gene: TRBJ2-4; V gene: TRBV7-2; D gene: .; clone size: many; CDR3 protein: CASSPQFRRLAKNIQYF; CDR3 DNA: TGTGCCAGCAGCCCCCAGTTTCGGAGACTAGCCAAAAACATTCAGTACTTC
J gene: TRBJ2-7; V gene: TRBV4-3; D gene: TRBD2; clone size: many; CDR3 protein: CASSQVLAGGHEQYF; CDR3 DNA: TGCGCCAGCAGCCAAGTGTTGGCGGGAGGTCACGAGCAGTACTTC
J gene: TRBJ1-1; V gene: TRBV20-1; D gene: .; clone size: many; CDR3 protein: CSAPLSTVNTEAFF; CDR3 DNA: TGCAGTGCTCCCTTAAGCACAGTAAACACTGAAGCTTTCTTT
J gene: TRBJ1-5; V gene: TRBV7-9; D gene: .; clone size: few; CDR3 protein: CASSLRKGQPQHF; CDR3 DNA: TGTGCCAGCAGCTTAAGGAAGGGACAGCCCCAGCATTTT
J gene: TRBJ2-3; V gene: TRBV20-1; D gene: .; clone size: many; CDR3 protein: CSATSGGSTDTQYF; CDR3 DNA: TGCAGTGCGACGAGTGGCGGAAGCACAGATACGCAGTATTTT
J gene: TRBJ2-1; V gene: TRBV12-3/TRBV12-4; D gene: .; clone size: .; CDR3 protein: CASSFTADQFF; CDR3 DNA: TGTGCCAGCAGTTTTACCGCTGACCAGTTCTTC
J gene: TRBJ2-1; V gene: TRBV10-1; D gene: .; clone size: .; CDR3 protein: CASSESLYNEQFF; CDR3 DNA: TGCGCCAGCAGTGAGTCGCTTTACAATGAGCAGTTCTTC
J gene: TRBJ1-2; V gene: TRBV6-9; D gene: .; clone size: many; CDR3 protein: CASNLSGYTF; CDR3 DNA: TGTGCCAGCAACCTAAGCGGCTACACCTTC
J gene: TRBJ2-7; V gene: TRBV15; D gene: .; clone size: many; CDR3 protein: CATSSPGVYEQYF; CDR3 DNA: TGTGCCACCAGCAGTCCGGGGGTCTACGAGCAGTACTTC
J gene: TRBJ2-1; V gene: TRBV5-6; D gene: .; clone size: many; CDR3 protein: CASSLGWRRERQKDEQFF; CDR3 DNA: TGTGCCAGCAGCCTGGGATGGAGACGGGAAAGACAAAAGGATGAGCAGTTCTTC
J gene: TRBJ2-1; V gene: TRBV15; D gene: TRBD1; clone size: many; CDR3 protein: CATTRDRFSEQFF; CDR3 DNA: TGTGCCACTACCCGGGACAGGTTTAGTGAGCAGTTCTTC
J gene: TRBJ2-1; V gene: TRBV7-2; D gene: TRBD1; clone size: many; CDR3 protein: CASSSYSGQNNEQFF; CDR3 DNA: TGTGCCAGCAGCTCATATTCGGGACAGAACAATGAGCAGTTCTTC
J gene: TRBJ2-1; V gene: TRBV6-4; D gene: TRBD2; clone size: many; CDR3 protein: CASSVGRETGDEQFF; CDR3 DNA: TGTGCCAGCAGTGTGGGGCGGGAGACGGGCGATGAGCAGTTCTTC
J gene: TRBJ1-4; V gene: TRBV7-8; D gene: .; clone size: many; CDR3 protein: CASSLVSPGAANEKLFF; CDR3 DNA: TGTGCCAGCAGCTTAGTTTCCCCGGGGGCGGCTAATGAAAAACTGTTTTTT
J gene: TRBJ1-1; V gene: TRBV20-1; D gene: TRBD1; clone size: many; CDR3 protein: CSARFRGDTEAFF; CDR3 DNA: TGCAGTGCTAGGTTCAGGGGGGACACTGAAGCTTTCTTT
J gene: TRBJ2-2; V gene: TRBV4-3; D gene: .; clone size: many; CDR3 protein: CASSPGFAAGELFF; CDR3 DNA: TGCGCCAGCAGCCCCGGGTTCGCGGCCGGGGAGCTGTTTTTT
J gene: TRBJ1-1; V gene: TRBV6-5; D gene: .; clone size: many; CDR3 protein: CASSLGGWGAVTEAFF; CDR3 DNA: TGTGCCAGCAGTTTGGGGGGGTGGGGGGCGGTGACTGAAGCTTTCTTT
J gene: TRBJ1-2; V gene: TRBV5-1; D gene: .; clone size: many; CDR3 protein: CASSLAEASVNYGYTF; CDR3 DNA: TGCGCCAGCAGCTTGGCCGAGGCTTCGGTTAACTATGGCTACACCTTC
J gene: TRBJ2-3; V gene: TRBV10-1; D gene: .; clone size: many; CDR3 protein: CATSVGYTDTQYF; CDR3 DNA: TGCGCCACCTCGGTGGGCTATACAGATACGCAGTATTTT
J gene: TRBJ1-1; V gene: TRBV14; D gene: .; clone size: many; CDR3 protein: CASSQGNTEAFF; CDR3 DNA: TGTGCCAGCAGCCAAGGTAACACTGAAGCTTTCTTT
J gene: TRBJ2-3; V gene: TRBV7-2; D gene: .; clone size: many; CDR3 protein: CASSSRGRSGPFPSTDTQYF; CDR3 DNA: TGTGCCAGCAGCTCCCGTGGACGATCTGGTCCCTTCCCTAGCACAGATACGCAGTATTTT
J gene: TRBJ1-2; V gene: TRBV20-1; D gene: TRBD1; clone size: .; CDR3 protein: CSGTGFRANYGYTF; CDR3 DNA: TGCAGTGGGACAGGGTTTAGGGCTAACTATGGCTACACCTTC
J gene: TRBJ2-1; V gene: TRBV7-2; D gene: .; clone size: many; CDR3 protein: CASSSILLASYNEQFF; CDR3 DNA: TGTGCCAGCAGCTCAATCCTTCTGGCCTCCTACAATGAGCAGTTCTTC
J gene: TRBJ1-1; V gene: TRBV6-1; D gene: TRBD1; clone size: many; CDR3 protein: CASSEGGQYSGAFF; CDR3 DNA: TGTGCCAGCAGTGAAGGGGGACAGTACTCAGGGGCTTTCTTT
J gene: TRBJ1-2; V gene: TRBV2; D gene: TRBD1; clone size: many; CDR3 protein: CASRTGDNYGYTF; CDR3 DNA: TGTGCCAGCAGGACAGGGGATAACTATGGCTACACCTTC
J gene: TRBJ1-5; V gene: TRBV4-1; D gene: TRBD1; clone size: many; CDR3 protein: CASSWGQSGNQPQHF; CDR3 DNA: TGCGCCAGCAGCTGGGGACAGAGCGGCAATCAGCCCCAGCATTTT
J gene: TRBJ1-1; V gene: TRBV9; D gene: .; clone size: many; CDR3 protein: CASSPRGIPGGEAFF; CDR3 DNA: TGTGCCAGCAGCCCCCGAGGAATCCCTGGGGGTGAAGCTTTCTTT
J gene: TRBJ1-2; V gene: TRBV4-1; D gene: .; clone size: many; CDR3 protein: CASSSGYYGYTF; CDR3 DNA: TGCGCCAGCAGTTCCGGGTATTATGGCTACACCTTC
J gene: TRBJ2-7; V gene: TRBV10-3; D gene: .; clone size: many; CDR3 protein: CAISPDRGISYEQYF; CDR3 DNA: TGTGCCATCAGTCCCGACAGAGGGATCTCCTACGAGCAGTACTTC
J gene: TRBJ1-2; V gene: TRBV15; D gene: .; clone size: many; CDR3 protein: CATSRGSGYGYTF; CDR3 DNA: TGTGCCACCAGCAGAGGATCGGGCTATGGCTACACCTTC
J gene: TRBJ2-3; V gene: TRBV5-1; D gene: .; clone size: many; CDR3 protein: CASRFRVVPDTQYF; CDR3 DNA: TGCGCCAGCAGATTCAGGGTAGTCCCAGATACGCAGTATTTT
J gene: TRBJ1-2; V gene: TRBV10-1; D gene: .; clone size: many; CDR3 protein: CASSDGRAYGYTF; CDR3 DNA: TGCGCCAGCAGTGATGGAAGGGCCTATGGCTACACCTTC
J gene: TRBJ1-2; V gene: TRBV4-1; D gene: TRBD1; clone size: many; CDR3 protein: CASSRGQGNYGYTF; CDR3 DNA: TGCGCCAGCAGCCGCGGACAGGGGAACTATGGCTACACCTTC